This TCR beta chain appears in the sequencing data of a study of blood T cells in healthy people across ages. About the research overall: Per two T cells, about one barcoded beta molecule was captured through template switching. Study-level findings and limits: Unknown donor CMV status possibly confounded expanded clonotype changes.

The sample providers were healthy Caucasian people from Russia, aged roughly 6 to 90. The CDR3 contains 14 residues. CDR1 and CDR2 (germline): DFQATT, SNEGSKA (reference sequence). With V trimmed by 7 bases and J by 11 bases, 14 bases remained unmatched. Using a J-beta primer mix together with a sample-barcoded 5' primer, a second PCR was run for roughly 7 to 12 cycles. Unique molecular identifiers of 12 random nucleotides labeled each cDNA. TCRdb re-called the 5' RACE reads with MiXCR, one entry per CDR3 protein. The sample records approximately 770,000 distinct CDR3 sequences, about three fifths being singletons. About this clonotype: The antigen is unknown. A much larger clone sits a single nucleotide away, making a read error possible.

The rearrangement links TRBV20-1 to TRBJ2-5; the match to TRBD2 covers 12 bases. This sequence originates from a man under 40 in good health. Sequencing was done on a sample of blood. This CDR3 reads CSGLAGGGSNEQYF. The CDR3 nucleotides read TGCAGTGGCCTAGCGGGAGGGGGATCGAATGAGCAGTACTTC.